These 6 T cell receptor beta chains were sequenced from one sample in a study of identical twins. One entry per CDR3 protein results from TCRdb running MiXCR on the 5' RACE reads. Here the sample spans approximately 670,000 distinct CDR3 sequences, over 5% being singletons. Sequencing input: naive T cells sorted from blood. These receptors were obtained from a man aged 18 to 30 in good health.

This chain links TRBV6-1 with TRBJ2-1, with TRBD2 matching over 7 bases. The CDR3 spans 13 residues. From germline, CDR1 is MNHNS and CDR2 SASEGT. The trim removed 7 bases at V and 7 bases at J, leaving 7 bases unmatched. This chain's CDR3 is CASIPNGGNEQFF. The CDR3 coding sequence is TGTGCCAGCATCCCAAACGGGGGGAATGAGCAGTTCTTC.

This clonotype was detected a few times. The chain recombines TRBV28 with TRBJ2-2; possible D gene TRBD2, 6 bases. Germline assignment: CDR1 MDHEN and CDR2 SYDVKM. V was trimmed by 4 bases and J by 5 bases, leaving 11 bases between them. This CDR3 is 14 amino acids long. CDR3 sequence (DNA): TGTGCCAGCAGTTCGACTAGTCTGACCGGGGAGCTGTTTTTT. It yields the protein CASSSTSLTGELFF.

This clonotype was recorded many times. V and J are TRBV12-3 or TRBV12-4 and TRBJ1-5; D is undetermined. This CDR3 has 14 residues. V lost 6 bases and J lost 4, with 13 bases in between. CDR3 DNA sequence: TGTGCCAGCAGAAGACACGGAGCTAATCAGCCCCAGCATTTT. It specifies CASRRHGANQPQHF.

This clonotype has at least ten counts. CDR3 sequence (DNA): TGTGCCAGCAGTTCCCCTGTGGCCGGTAGTAGCTCCTACAATGAGCAGTTCTTC. Translating it yields CASSSPVAGSSSYNEQFF. The chain uses TRBV12-3 or TRBV12-4 and TRBJ2-1; D is uncertain. V was clipped by 4 bases and J by 0 bases, with 19 bases between them. The CDR3 loop spans 18 amino acids.

This clonotype was detected ten times or more. The chain uses TRBV6-1 and TRBJ1-5; the D gene is possibly TRBD1 (5 bases). Looked up from germline, CDR1 is MNHNS and CDR2 is SASEGT. The CDR3 totals 15 residues. The germline V and J ends were trimmed by 8 bases and 5 bases, with 19 bases remaining between them. The CDR3 loop is CASHAGRDRDQPQHF. CDR3 DNA: TGTGCCAGCCACGCGGGCAGGGATCGGGATCAGCCCCAGCATTTT.

This clonotype came up many times. The chain uses TRBV27 and TRBJ2-1; a possible D gene is TRBD1 (6 bases). Trimming pared 5 bases from V and 8 bases from J, leaving 10 bases between. Germline V gives CDR1 MNHEY, CDR2 SMNVEV (reference sequence). The CDR3 length is 12 residues. CDR3 loop: CASSASGDEQFF. CDR3 nucleotide sequence: TGTGCCAGCAGTGCCTCAGGGGATGAGCAGTTCTTC.